This entry lists 11 T cell receptor beta chains sequenced from one sample in a study of blood T cells in healthy people across ages. PCR was performed a second time for 7 to 11 cycles using a sample-barcoded 5' primer and a J-beta primer mix. MiXCR, run by TCRdb on the 5' RACE reads, gives a single entry per CDR3 protein. Of approximately 800,000 distinct CDR3 sequences in the sample, around 24% are singletons; the top ten hold 3%. This sample also appeared in a second study, on T cells of mothers and their children.

What was sequenced was blood. The receptors derive from a boy aged 5-17 years in good health.

This clonotype showed up just a few times. This chain links TRBV27 with TRBJ1-2; the D is unclear. The germline V gene has CDR1 MNHEY and CDR2 SMNVEV (reference sequence). Trimming removed 6 bases from V and 4 bases from J, with 9 bases in between. This CDR3 is 12 amino acids long. DNA for the CDR3: TGTGCCAGCAGGGAGGGAGGCTATGGCTACACCTTC. It yields the protein CASREGGYGYTF.

As regards this clonotype: Germline and junction disagree at one end, which may indicate a read error. The V call is TRBV6-5, the J call TRBJ1-2, with D perhaps TRBD1 (5 bases). Germline CDR1 MNHEY, CDR2 SVGAGI. CDR3 length equals 16 residues. CDR3 amino acids: CASSSLWTTTNYGYIF. The CDR3, as DNA: TGTGCCAGCAGTTCCCTTTGGACAACGACTAACTATGGCTACATCTTC.

V and J are TRBV5-6 and TRBJ2-3, with D perhaps matching TRBD1 or TRBD2 (5 bases each). This CDR3 region has 17 residues. CDR1 is SGHDT and CDR2 is YYEEEE in the germline V gene. Deletions cut 3 bases from V and 0 bases from J, with 17 bases between. CDR3 residues: CASSYALGAASTDTQYF. CDR3 DNA: TGTGCCAGCAGCTACGCTCTCGGGGCAGCTAGCACAGATACGCAGTATTTT.

The table lists this clonotype with a few counts. The chain employs TRBV7-3 and TRBJ2-3, with D perhaps TRBD2 (5 bases). The CDR3 totals 15 residues. Deletions cut 2 bases from V and 4 bases from J, with 13 bases between. Germline loops: CDR1 SGHTA, CDR2 FQGTGA. CDR3 in amino acids: CASSLSLADPDTQYF. The CDR3 DNA reads TGTGCCAGCAGCTTATCCCTAGCAGACCCAGATACGCAGTATTTT.

This clonotype appeared a few times. The rearrangement links TRBV4-1 to TRBJ2-5, with 10 nucleotides matching TRBD2. CDR3 length equals 17 residues. Germline V gene data show CDR1 as MGHRA and CDR2 as YSYEKL. V lost 4 bases and J lost 3; bases outside the gene matches: 11. The CDR3 coding sequence is TGCGCCAGCAGCCCCACGGGTGGGCTAGCGGGGGAAGAGACCCAGTACTTC. Its translation is CASSPTGGLAGEETQYF.

This clonotype was observed a handful of times. Written as DNA, the CDR3 is TGTGCCATCAGTCCTATCGGGACAGGGGGCATAGAGCAGTACTTC. Encoded protein: CAISPIGTGGIEQYF. The chain combines TRBV10-3 with TRBJ2-7; 12 nucleotides align to TRBD1. Germline-derived CDR1 and CDR2 are ENHRY and SYGVKD. CDR3 length: 15 residues. V lost 5 bases, J lost 7 bases, and 9 bases stayed unmatched.

This chain joins TRBV4-1 and TRBJ2-5; perhaps TRBD1 as D (6 bases). V lost 6 bases and J lost 5, with 13 bases in between. The CDR3 has 13 residues. In germline, CDR1 is MGHRA, CDR2 YSYEKL. The CDR3 protein is CASRMTGRETQYF. The CDR3 nucleotides are TGCGCCAGCAGAATGACAGGACGCGAGACCCAGTACTTC.

V gene TRBV5-1 combines with J gene TRBJ1-2, with a tentative D call TRBD1 (6 bases). Trimming took 2 bases from V and 6 from J, leaving 17 bases between them. CDR3 length: 15 residues. Germline V gene sequence: CDR1 SGHRS, CDR2 YFSETQ. As DNA, the CDR3 is TGCGCCAGCAGCTTAAATACAGGGCTTGGAAATGGCTACACCTTC. It yields the protein CASSLNTGLGNGYTF.

This clonotype was picked up a small number of times. The chain employs TRBV11-2 and TRBJ2-4; a possible D gene is TRBD1 (5 bases). CDR1 is SGHAT, CDR2 FQNNGV, per germline. V was cut by 4 bases and J by 9 bases, with 19 bases left in between. The CDR3 loop spans 15 amino acids. The CDR3 bases are TGTGCCAGCAGCTCGGGCCCCGCAGGTCAGGGCATTCAGTACTTC. Encoded protein: CASSSGPAGQGIQYF. Filled out from reference TRBV11-2 and TRBJ2-4, the complete variable domain reads EAGVAQSPRYKIIEKRQSVAFWCNPISGHATLYWYQQILGQGPKLLIQFQNNGVVDDSQLPKDRFSAERLKGVDSTLKIQPAKLEDSAVYLCASSSGPAGQGIQYFGAGTRLSVL.

The chain couples TRBV20-1 to TRBJ2-1; 10 bases match TRBD1. The J call may be mistaken, given a closer DNA end match to TRBJ2-7. The CDR3 contains 15 residues. Germline CDR1 and CDR2: DFQATT and SNEGSKA (reference sequence). The DNA for the CDR3 is TGCAGTGCTAGAGTCTCCGGGACAGGGGACTACGAGCAGTACTTC. This codes for CSARVSGTGDYEQYF.

The V and J genes are TRBV5-1 and TRBJ1-2; a possible D gene is TRBD1 (5 bases). Germline values: CDR1 SGHRS, CDR2 YFSETQ. V dropped 0 bases and J dropped 4 bases, with 19 bases sitting between them. The CDR3 is 17 amino acids. CDR3 in DNA: TGCGCCAGCAGCTTGGATGTCCAGGGTGACAGTGGCTATGGCTACACCTTC. It codes for CASSLDVQGDSGYGYTF.